This TCR beta chain originates from a study of control samples from healthy donors and cancer patients. With 4 bases removed from V and 6 bases from J, the gap between germline ends came to 18 bases. Germline V lookup: CDR1 GTSNPN, CDR2 SVGIG (reference sequence). The length of the CDR3 is 15 residues. The table came from immunoSEQ multiplex PCR; TCRdb's copy has only in-frame clones and leaves some out. The profile shows 150,000 to 180,000 clones, around 96% of them singletons. The TCR was taken from a man in his forties in good health. The source material was blood. This sequence joins TRBV30 and TRBJ2-2, with a possible D match to TRBD1 (5 bases). As DNA, the CDR3 is TGTGCCTGGACGGGTGGCAGGGCTTTCCCCGGGGAGCTGTTTTTT. This encodes CAWTGGRAFPGELFF.